These T cell receptor beta chains were read from a single sample in a study of shared clonotypes between healthy human individuals. TCRdb's table, derived via immunoSEQ multiplex PCR, lists solely in-frame clones and lacks some. Among just over 2,000,000 clones listed, 95% were seen once. Sequences were obtained from naive CD4+ T cells sorted from blood. These receptors were obtained from a man in his late teens or twenties in good health. Each CDR3 is given with its conserved first and last residue. Each record gives: V gene, J gene, clone size, D gene, CDR3 protein, CDR3 DNA. D genes are given only for firm matches. Size values are once, few and many counts, or a class for expanded clones, and some rows have none.

TRBV19	TRBJ2-1	-	-	CASSISATVKNEQFF	TGTGCCAGTAGTATCTCGGCTACCGTCAAGAATGAGCAGTTCTTC
TRBV27	TRBJ1-5	once	TRBD1	CASSPGTDHQPQHF	TGTGCCAGCAGTCCAGGGACAGACCATCAGCCCCAGCATTTT
TRBV6-6	TRBJ2-1	-	-	CASSYGVVGYNEQFF	TGTGCCAGCAGTTACGGGGTTGTGGGTTACAATGAGCAGTTCTTC
TRBV6-5	TRBJ2-6	-	-	CASGRVATNVLTF	TGTGCCAGCGGCAGGGTTGCGACCAACGTCCTGACTTTC
TRBV11-2	TRBJ1-1	-	-	CASSPTLNTEAFF	TGTGCCAGCAGCCCGACATTGAACACTGAAGCTTTCTTT
TRBV5-1	TRBJ1-2	once	-	CASSQDRGADYGYTF	TGCGCCAGCAGCCAGGACAGAGGGGCGGACTATGGCTACACCTTC
TRBV9	TRBJ1-4	-	TRBD1	CASSVTTGQLNEKLFF	TGTGCCAGCAGCGTAACCACGGGACAGTTAAATGAAAAACTGTTTTTT
TRBV5-1	TRBJ1-6	-	-	CASSLETNWGYNSPLHF	TGCGCCAGCAGCTTGGAGACCAATTGGGGCTATAATTCACCCCTCCACTTT
TRBV6-6	TRBJ1-4	-	TRBD1	CASRTGFEGEKLFF	TGTGCCAGCAGGACAGGGTTCGAAGGTGAAAAACTGTTTTTT
TRBV4-1	TRBJ2-7	-	-	CASSHNPGPYEQYF	TGCGCCAGCAGCCATAATCCCGGGCCCTACGAGCAGTACTTC
TRBV6-1	TRBJ2-7	-	TRBD1	CASSGPGQGASYEQYF	TGTGCCAGCAGTGGGCCGGGACAGGGGGCCTCCTACGAGCAGTACTTC
TRBV7-2	TRBJ2-6	-	TRBD2	CASSLLAGLLGANVLTF	TGTGCCAGCAGTCTACTAGCGGGCCTCCTTGGGGCCAACGTCCTGACTTTC
TRBV12-5	TRBJ2-3	-	TRBD2	CASGSGLAGGPGTDTQYF	TGTGCTAGTGGCTCGGGACTAGCGGGAGGGCCGGGCACAGATACGCAGTATTTT
TRBV10-3	TRBJ2-2	-	TRBD1	CAIGSQGANTGELFF	TGTGCCATCGGATCACAGGGGGCGAACACCGGGGAGCTGTTTTTT
TRBV9	TRBJ1-5	-	TRBD1	CASSQGQGGTQPQHF	TGTGCCAGCAGCCAGGGACAGGGAGGCACTCAGCCCCAGCATTTT
TRBV30	TRBJ1-3	-	-	CAWSVRRDTIYF	TGTGCCTGGAGTGTACGGAGGGACACCATATATTTT
TRBV18	TRBJ2-7	-	-	CASSTDQRSYEQYF	TGTGCCAGCTCAACGGACCAACGGTCCTACGAGCAGTACTTC
TRBV27	TRBJ2-6	-	-	CASSLNSGANVLTF	TGTGCCAGCAGTTTAAACTCTGGGGCCAACGTCCTGACTTTC
TRBV30	TRBJ1-4	-	TRBD1	CACGQGAGEKLFF	TGTGCCTGCGGACAGGGGGCGGGCGAAAAACTGTTTTTT
TRBV29-1	TRBJ1-2	-	TRBD1	CSAATGTASNYGYTF	TGCAGCGCGGCTACCGGGACAGCTTCTAACTATGGCTACACCTTC
TRBV28	TRBJ2-3	-	TRBD2	CASSSAGGRTDTQYF	TGTGCCAGCAGTTCAGCGGGAGGTCGCACAGATACGCAGTATTTT
TRBV5-1	TRBJ1-6	-	-	CASVSSASPLHF	TGCGCCAGTGTCTCCTCGGCTTCACCCCTCCACTTT
TRBV9	TRBJ2-3	-	TRBD2	CASSLWEGSTDTQYF	TGTGCCAGCAGCCTCTGGGAGGGTAGCACAGATACGCAGTATTTT
TRBV27	TRBJ2-3	once	-	CASSFGGTSTDTQYF	TGTGCCAGCAGTTTTGGGGGAACTAGCACAGATACGCAGTATTTT
TRBV6-5	TRBJ1-4	-	-	CASSSGRINEKLFF	TGTGCCAGCAGCTCCGGACGGATAAATGAAAAACTGTTTTTT
TRBV4-2	TRBJ1-2	once	TRBD1	CASSQRRGTGEGYYGYTF	TGTGCCAGCAGCCAAAGACGCGGGACAGGGGAGGGGTACTATGGCTACACCTTC
TRBV18	TRBJ1-3	-	-	CASSLWDESSGNTIYF	TGTGCCAGCTCACTCTGGGACGAAAGCTCTGGAAACACCATATATTTT
TRBV18	TRBJ1-1	-	-	CASSRNRDTEAFF	TGTGCCAGCTCACGCAACAGGGACACTGAAGCTTTCTTT
TRBV11-3	TRBJ2-7	-	-	CASSLSGQLSGEQYF	TGTGCCAGCAGCCTATCGGGACAATTATCGGGGGAGCAGTACTTC
TRBV2	TRBJ2-7	-	-	CASSPGLNEQYF	TGTGCCAGCAGTCCGGGATTGAACGAGCAGTACTTC
TRBV5-6	TRBJ2-3	-	-	CASSGKRGAGTDTQYF	TGTGCCAGCAGCGGAAAAAGGGGCGCGGGGACAGATACGCAGTATTTT
TRBV5-1	TRBJ2-5	-	-	CASSLAEQETQYF	TGCGCCAGCAGCTTGGCGGAACAAGAGACCCAGTACTTC
TRBV5-4	TRBJ2-5	-	-	CASSFWAEGETQYF	TGTGCCAGCAGCTTTTGGGCTGAAGGGGAGACCCAGTACTTC
TRBV29-1	TRBJ2-7	-	-	CSVRTVEQYF	TGCAGCGTCCGGACTGTCGAGCAGTACTTC
TRBV1	TRBJ2-3	-	-	CTSSQDRSQTTDTQYF	TGCACCAGCAGCCAAGATCGCTCTCAAACGACAGATACGCAGTATTTT
TRBV9	TRBJ2-7	-	-	CASSVAPSYEQYF	TGTGCCAGCAGCGTAGCGCCGTCCTACGAGCAGTACTTC
TRBV11-2	TRBJ2-7	-	TRBD1	CASSLGDSYEQYF	TGTGCCAGCAGCTTGGGGGACAGCTACGAGCAGTACTTC
TRBV29-1	TRBJ2-2	once	-	CSVDSTNTGELFF	TGCAGCGTTGATAGTACGAACACCGGGGAGCTGTTTTTT
TRBV6-5	TRBJ2-7	many	-	CASRAISYEQYF	TGTGCCAGCAGGGCGATCTCCTACGAGCAGTACTTC
TRBV30	TRBJ1-1	-	TRBD1	CAWKRQGAFTEAFF	TGTGCCTGGAAGAGACAGGGGGCGTTCACTGAAGCTTTCTTT
TRBV5-1	TRBJ1-1	-	-	CASSFTGENTEAFF	TGCGCCAGCAGCTTCACGGGTGAGAACACTGAAGCTTTCTTT
TRBV30	TRBJ2-7	once	TRBD2	CAWRTIGRGSSYEQYF	TGTGCCTGGAGGACCATCGGGCGGGGGAGCTCCTACGAGCAGTACTTC
TRBV18	TRBJ1-2	-	TRBD1	CASSLRTGTDYGYTF	TGTGCCAGCTCACTACGGACAGGGACGGACTATGGCTACACCTTC
TRBV29-1	TRBJ1-1	-	-	CSVSHGIEGTEAFF	TGCAGCGTTTCCCACGGGATCGAGGGCACTGAAGCTTTCTTT
TRBV5-1	TRBJ2-7	-	-	CASRQLGTLNYEQYF	TGCGCCAGCCGACAACTGGGGACCCTAAACTACGAGCAGTACTTC
TRBV19	TRBJ2-7	-	-	CASSMEGGAKQYF	TGTGCCAGTAGCATGGAAGGGGGGGCGAAGCAGTACTTC
TRBV2	TRBJ2-5	-	-	CASSEAPGRETQYF	TGTGCCAGCAGTGAAGCGCCGGGACGAGAGACCCAGTACTTC
TRBV30	TRBJ1-3	-	-	CAWSGGKGNTIYF	TGTGCCTGGAGTGGCGGAAAAGGAAACACCATATATTTT
TRBV27	TRBJ2-1	-	-	CASSLTGTQGKNEQFF	TGTGCCAGCAGTTTAACCGGGACCCAGGGGAAGAATGAGCAGTTCTTC
TRBV5-1	TRBJ2-3	-	TRBD2	CASSSGGSTDTQYF	TGCGCCAGCAGCTCGGGGGGTAGCACAGATACGCAGTATTTT
TRBV6-6	TRBJ2-5	-	TRBD1	CASSYLGTDYF	TGTGCCAGCAGTTACTTGGGGACAGACTACTTC
TRBV6-1	TRBJ1-3	-	-	CASSSDTFSGNTIYF	TGTGCCAGCAGTTCGGACACATTCTCTGGAAACACCATATATTTT
TRBV7-9	TRBJ2-5	-	-	CASSFSVVYETQYF	TGTGCCAGCAGCTTTAGCGTAGTGTACGAGACCCAGTACTTC
TRBV7-2	TRBJ2-1	-	TRBD2	CASSSTNVAGLREDEQFF	TGTGCCAGCAGCTCGACTAACGTAGCGGGGCTCCGGGAGGATGAGCAGTTCTTC
TRBV27	TRBJ2-1	-	-	CASSLSRGYNEQFF	TGTGCCAGCAGTTTATCTAGAGGATACAATGAGCAGTTCTTC
TRBV18	TRBJ2-6	-	-	CASSLTAGLSANVLTF	TGTGCCAGCTCACTCACCGCAGGGTTATCGGCCAACGTCCTGACTTTC
TRBV27	TRBJ1-4	-	TRBD1	CASSLPGTGLNEKLFF	TGTGCCAGCAGTTTACCCGGGACAGGCCTTAATGAAAAACTGTTTTTT